The T cell receptor beta chain described here comes from a study of T cells in women clearing cervical HPV infection. As for this clone: The read ends 3 residues early relative to the CDR3; the germline J gene fills the gap.

The data were produced by immunoSEQ multiplex PCR, yet TCRdb's version contains in-frame clones alone and is incomplete. The sample table includes roughly 35,000 clones. The CDR3 covers 16 residues. Germline V gene sequence: CDR1 MDHEN, CDR2 SYDVKM. J was trimmed by 3 bases and V by 1 base; bases with no gene match: 5. Sequenced: blood buffy coat. The chain couples TRBV28 to TRBJ2-7; 11 nucleotides line up with TRBD1. This clonotype was obtained from a woman aged 18 to 75 with a cervical HPV16 infection that either progressed to CIN3+ or cleared (not recorded which). The CDR3 sequence is CASSLLGGQGVYEQYF. CDR3 DNA, as far as it was read: TGTGCCAGCAGTTTATTAGGGGGACAGGGGGTCTACGAG.